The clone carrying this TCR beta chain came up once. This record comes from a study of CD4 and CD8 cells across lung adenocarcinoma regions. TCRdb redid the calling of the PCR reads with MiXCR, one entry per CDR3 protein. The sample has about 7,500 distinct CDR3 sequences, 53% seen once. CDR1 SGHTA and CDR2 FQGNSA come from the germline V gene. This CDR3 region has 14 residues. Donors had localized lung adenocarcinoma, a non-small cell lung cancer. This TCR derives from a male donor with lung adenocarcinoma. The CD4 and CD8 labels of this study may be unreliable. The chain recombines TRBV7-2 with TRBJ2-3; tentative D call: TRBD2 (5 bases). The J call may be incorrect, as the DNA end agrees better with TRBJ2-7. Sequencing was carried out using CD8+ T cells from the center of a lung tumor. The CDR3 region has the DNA TGTCGCGAAACGGCGCTAGGAGGCACAAATATGCAGTACTTC. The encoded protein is CRETALGGTNMQYF.